This T cell receptor beta chain was identified in a study of blood T cell repertoires in COVID-19. Study-level background: Both acute and convalescent COVID-19 samples were obtained from the United States, Italy and Spain. Sample material is recorded as cDNA or gDNA derived from T cells, B-cell-depleted T cells, or PBMCs.

CDR1 DFQATT and CDR2 SNEGSKA come from the germline V gene (reference sequence). The CDR3 totals 17 residues. About this clone: A read error may account for a junction end that differs from germline.

TCRdb's copy holds only in-frame clones and misses some; the assay was immunoSEQ multiplex PCR. The sample shows about 60,000 clones, approximately 80% of them seen only once. Sequenced: peripheral blood. The TCR comes from a human donor in a cohort sampled during active COVID-19. The chain carries TRBV20-1 and TRBJ1-4, with 7 bases matching TRBD1. DNA of the CDR3: TGCAGTACTAGTCAGACAGGGACTGTATGGACTAATGAAAAACTGTTTTTT. Translating it yields CSTSQTGTVWTNEKLFF.